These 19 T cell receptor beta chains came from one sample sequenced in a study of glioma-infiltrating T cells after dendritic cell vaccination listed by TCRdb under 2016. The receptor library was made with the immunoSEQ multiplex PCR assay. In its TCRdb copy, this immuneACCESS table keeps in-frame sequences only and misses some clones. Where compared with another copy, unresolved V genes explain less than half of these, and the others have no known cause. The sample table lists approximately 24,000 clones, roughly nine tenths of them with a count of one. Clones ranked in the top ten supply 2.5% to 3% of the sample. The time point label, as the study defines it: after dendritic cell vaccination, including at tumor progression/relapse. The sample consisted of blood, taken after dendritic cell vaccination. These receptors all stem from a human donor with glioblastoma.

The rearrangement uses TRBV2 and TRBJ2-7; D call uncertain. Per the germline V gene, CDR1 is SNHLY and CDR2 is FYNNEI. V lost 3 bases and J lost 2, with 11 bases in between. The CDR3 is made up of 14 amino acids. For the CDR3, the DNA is TGTGCCAGCAGTGACAGGTTTTTGACCTACGAGCAGTACTTC. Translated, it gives CASSDRFLTYEQYF.

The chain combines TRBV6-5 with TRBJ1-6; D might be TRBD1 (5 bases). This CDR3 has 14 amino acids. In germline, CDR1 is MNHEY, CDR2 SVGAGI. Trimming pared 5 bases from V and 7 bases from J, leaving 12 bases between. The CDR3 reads CASSKNAGNSPLHF. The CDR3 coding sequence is TGTGCCAGCAGTAAAAACGCAGGGAATTCACCCCTCCACTTT.

CDR3 sequence reads: CASSHGDISNQPQHF. The CDR3 DNA is TGCGCCAGCAGCCACGGGGACATTAGCAATCAGCCCCAGCATTTT. The chain couples TRBV4-1 to TRBJ1-5, with D possibly matching TRBD1 (6 bases). The germline V gene encodes CDR1 MGHRA and CDR2 YSYEKL. This CDR3 has 15 residues. V was shortened by 3 bases and J by 0 bases, with 9 bases between the two germline ends.

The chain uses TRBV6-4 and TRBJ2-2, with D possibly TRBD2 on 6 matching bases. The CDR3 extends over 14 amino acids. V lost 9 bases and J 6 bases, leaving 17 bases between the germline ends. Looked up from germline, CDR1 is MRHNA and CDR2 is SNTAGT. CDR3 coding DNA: TGTGCCAGTTCTCTCGGGACTCCCCCCGGGGAGCTGTTTTTT. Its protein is CASSLGTPPGELFF.

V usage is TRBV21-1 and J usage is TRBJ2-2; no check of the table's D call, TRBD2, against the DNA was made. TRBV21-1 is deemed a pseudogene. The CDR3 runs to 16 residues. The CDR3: CASSKGRGLAPGELFF. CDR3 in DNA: TGTGCCAGCAGCAAAGGACGGGGACTAGCTCCCGGGGAGCTGTTTTTT.

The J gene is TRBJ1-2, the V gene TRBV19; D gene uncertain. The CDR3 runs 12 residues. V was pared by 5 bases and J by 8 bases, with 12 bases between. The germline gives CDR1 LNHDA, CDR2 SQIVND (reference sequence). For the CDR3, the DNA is TGTGCCAGTAGTCCGAGGGAAGAGGGCTACACCTTC. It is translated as CASSPREEGYTF. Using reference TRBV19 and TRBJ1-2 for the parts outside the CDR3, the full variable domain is DGGITQSPKYLFRKEGQNVTLSCEQNLNHDAMYWYRQDPGQGLRLIYYSQIVNDFQKGDIAEGYSVSREKKESFPLTVTSAQKNPTAFYLCASSPREEGYTFGSGTRLTVV.

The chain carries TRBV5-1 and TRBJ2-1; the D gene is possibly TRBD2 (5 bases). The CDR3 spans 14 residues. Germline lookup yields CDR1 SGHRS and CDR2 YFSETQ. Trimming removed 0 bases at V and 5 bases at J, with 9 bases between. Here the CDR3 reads CASSLGSGNNEQFF. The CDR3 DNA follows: TGCGCCAGCAGCTTGGGTTCCGGGAACAATGAGCAGTTCTTC.

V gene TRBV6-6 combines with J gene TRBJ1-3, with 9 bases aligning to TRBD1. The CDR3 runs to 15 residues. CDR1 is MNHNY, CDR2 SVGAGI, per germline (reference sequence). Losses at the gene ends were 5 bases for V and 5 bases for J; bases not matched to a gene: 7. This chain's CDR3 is CASSREQGARNTIYF. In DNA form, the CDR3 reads TGTGCCAGCAGTCGAGAACAGGGGGCTAGAAACACCATATATTTT.

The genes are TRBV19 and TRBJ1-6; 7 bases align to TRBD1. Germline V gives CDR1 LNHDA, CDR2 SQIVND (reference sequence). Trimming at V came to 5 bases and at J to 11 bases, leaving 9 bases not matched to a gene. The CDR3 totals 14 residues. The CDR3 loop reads CASSFSTGKPPLHF. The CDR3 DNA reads TGTGCCAGTAGTTTCTCGACAGGGAAGCCACCCCTCCACTTT.

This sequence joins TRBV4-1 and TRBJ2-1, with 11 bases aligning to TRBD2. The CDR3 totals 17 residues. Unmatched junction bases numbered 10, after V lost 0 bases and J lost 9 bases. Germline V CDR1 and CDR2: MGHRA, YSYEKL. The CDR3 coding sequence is TGCGCCAGCAGCCAAGATGAGGTAGCGGGGGGGCCTAGTGAGCAGTTCTTC. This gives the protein CASSQDEVAGGPSEQFF.

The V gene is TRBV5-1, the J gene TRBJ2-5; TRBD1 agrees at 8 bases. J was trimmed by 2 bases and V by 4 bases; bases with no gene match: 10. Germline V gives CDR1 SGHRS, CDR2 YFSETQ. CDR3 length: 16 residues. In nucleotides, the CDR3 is TGCGCCAGCAGCCCAAACACAGGGGGGATACAAGAGACCCAGTACTTC. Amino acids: CASSPNTGGIQETQYF.

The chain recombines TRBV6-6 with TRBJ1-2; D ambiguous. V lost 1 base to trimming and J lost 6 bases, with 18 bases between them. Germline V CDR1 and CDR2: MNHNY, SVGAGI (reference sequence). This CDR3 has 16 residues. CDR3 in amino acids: CASSYFEVTRTNGYTF. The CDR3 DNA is TGTGCCAGCAGTTACTTTGAGGTGACCCGAACGAATGGCTACACCTTC.

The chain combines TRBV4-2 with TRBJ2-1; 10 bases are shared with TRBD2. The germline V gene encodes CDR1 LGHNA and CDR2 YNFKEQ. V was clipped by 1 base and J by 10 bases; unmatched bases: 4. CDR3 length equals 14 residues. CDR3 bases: TGTGCCAGCAGCCAAGCGAGCGGGGGGGCCGAGCAGTTCTTC. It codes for CASSQASGGAEQFF.

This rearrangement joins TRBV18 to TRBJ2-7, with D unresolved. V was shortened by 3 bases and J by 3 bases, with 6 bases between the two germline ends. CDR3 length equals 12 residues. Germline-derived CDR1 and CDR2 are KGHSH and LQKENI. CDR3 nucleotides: TGTGCCAGCTCACCCACTAACTACGAGCAGTACTTC. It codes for CASSPTNYEQYF.

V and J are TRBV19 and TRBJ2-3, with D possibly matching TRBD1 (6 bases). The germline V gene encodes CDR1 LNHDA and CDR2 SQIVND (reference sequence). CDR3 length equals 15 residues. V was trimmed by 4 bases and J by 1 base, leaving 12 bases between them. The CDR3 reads CASSTDRRGTDTQYF. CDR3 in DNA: TGTGCCAGTAGTACAGACAGGCGGGGCACAGATACGCAGTATTTT.

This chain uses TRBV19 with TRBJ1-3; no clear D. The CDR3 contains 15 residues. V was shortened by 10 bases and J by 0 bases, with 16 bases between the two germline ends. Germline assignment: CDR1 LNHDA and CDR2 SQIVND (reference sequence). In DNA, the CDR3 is TGTGCCACCGCGCGTACTTCGAGCTCTGGAAACACCATATATTTT. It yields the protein CATARTSSSGNTIYF.

DNA for the CDR3: TGCGCCAGCAGCCTGGGTGGCACAGGGGGCGAAGGCTACACCTTC. Translation: CASSLGGTGGEGYTF. The rearrangement uses TRBV5-1 and TRBJ1-2, with 9 bases that match TRBD1. After removal of 4 bases from V and 8 bases from J, the junction contained 12 bases not matched to a gene. Germline V lookup: CDR1 SGHRS, CDR2 YFSETQ. The CDR3 extends over 15 amino acids.

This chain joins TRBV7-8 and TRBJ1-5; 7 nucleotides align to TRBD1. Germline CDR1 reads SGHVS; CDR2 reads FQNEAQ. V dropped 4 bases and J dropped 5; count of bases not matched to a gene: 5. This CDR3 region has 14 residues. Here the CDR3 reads CASSSNRGDQPQHF. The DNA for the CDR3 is TGTGCCAGCAGCTCGAACAGGGGCGATCAGCCCCAGCATTTT.

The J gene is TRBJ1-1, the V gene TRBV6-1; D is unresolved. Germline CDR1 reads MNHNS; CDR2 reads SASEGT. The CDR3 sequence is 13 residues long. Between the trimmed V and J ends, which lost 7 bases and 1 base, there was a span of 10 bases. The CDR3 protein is CASIPDTNTEAFF. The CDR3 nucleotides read TGTGCCAGCATTCCCGACACGAACACTGAAGCTTTCTTT.